This TCR beta chain was recorded in a study of tumor-infiltrating lymphocytes in primary liver carcinoma. At the level of the study: Ranging in age from 30 to 69 years, the patients were men and women.

This clonotype was seen only a few times. From 500 ng of total RNA, TCR beta-specific cDNA was reverse-transcribed using a constant-region primer. Slightly modified ARM-PCR, run as three nested multiplex PCR rounds, produced the TCR beta libraries. The two initial PCR rounds, approximately 10 cycles each, used TRBV1-TRBV30 forward and C-beta reverse primers. In TCRdb, the multiplex PCR reads were re-called with MiXCR into one record per CDR3 protein. This sample has fewer than 250,000 distinct CDR3 sequences, with around three fifths found just once. Trimming stripped 5 bases from V and 6 bases from J, with 16 bases between. The V gene's germline CDR1 is MDHEN and CDR2 SYDVKM. This CDR3 has 15 residues. The source of the blood RNA was unsorted whole blood, and germline DNA was extracted as well.

This chain connects TRBV28 to TRBJ2-2, with D tentatively TRBD1 or TRBD2 (6 bases each). Sequencing was carried out using peripheral blood. This receptor was taken from a woman aged 60 to 75 with primary liver carcinoma and hepatitis B virus infection. Here the CDR3 DNA reads TGTGCCAGCAGTCTAGGGGGGAGTGGCGCCGGGGAGCTGTTTTTT. It is translated as CASSLGGSGAGELFF. Based on the CDR3 plus reference TRBV28 and TRBJ2-2, the full variable domain is DVKVTQSSRYLVKRTGEKVFLECVQDMDHENMFWYRQDPGLGLRLIYFSYDVKMKEKGDIPEGYSVSREKKERFSLILESASTNQTSMYLCASSLGGSGAGELFFGEGSRLTVL.